The 21 T cell receptor beta chains listed next were all sequenced from one sample in a study of blood T cell repertoires in COVID-19. This table comes from immunoSEQ multiplex PCR, and its TCRdb copy is limited to in-frame clones, with some not included. The table records a few hundred thousand clones, about 89% of them present only once. The sample consisted of PBMCs or T cells enriched from blood (not recorded which). The receptors shown here come from a human donor in a cohort exposed to, infected with or recovered from COVID-19 (not recorded which). The donor label of this sample is uncertain.

The V gene is TRBV7-9, the J gene TRBJ1-2; a weak D match, TRBD1 (6 bases). This CDR3 has 15 amino acids. Germline V gene lookup returns CDR1 SEHNR and CDR2 FQNEAQ (reference sequence). V was trimmed by 4 bases and J by 3 bases, leaving 15 bases between them. CDR3 region: CASSSQGLPYYGYTF. The DNA of the CDR3 is TGTGCCAGCAGCTCCCAGGGGCTCCCTTACTATGGCTACACCTTC.

The rearrangement links TRBV15 to TRBJ1-3; D perhaps matches TRBD1 (5 bases). The length of the CDR3 is 13 residues. V lost 2 bases and J lost 4, with 6 bases in between. Germline-derived CDR1 and CDR2 are LNHNV and YYDKDF (reference sequence). This chain's CDR3 is CATSRPGGNTIYF. As DNA, the CDR3 is TGTGCCACCAGCAGACCAGGGGGAAACACCATATATTTT.

This chain uses TRBV6-5 with TRBJ1-2; 9 positions agree with TRBD1. This CDR3 is 14 amino acids long. With V trimmed by 5 bases and J by 8 bases, 9 bases remained unmatched. The germline V gene encodes CDR1 MNHEY and CDR2 SVGAGI. This CDR3 reads CASSPKQGALGYTF. The CDR3 DNA reads as TGTGCCAGCAGTCCGAAACAGGGGGCTCTGGGCTACACCTTC.

The chain couples TRBV3-1 (or the pseudogene TRBV3-2) to TRBJ2-5, with TRBD1 matching 7 bases. The V segment lost 3 bases and the J segment 7 bases; nucleotides outside the gene matches: 17. CDR1 is LGHDT, CDR2 YNNKEL, per germline (reference sequence). The CDR3 contains 17 residues. CDR3 protein: CASSQQGRQGYMGTQYF. The CDR3 coding sequence is TGTGCCAGCAGCCAGCAAGGGAGACAGGGCTATATGGGGACCCAGTACTTC.

The rearrangement uses TRBV6-5 and TRBJ2-3; 9 bases fit TRBD1. Germline V lookup: CDR1 MNHEY, CDR2 SVGAGI. V lost 6 bases to trimming and J lost 3 bases; unmatched junction nucleotides: 1. This CDR3 has 13 residues. This CDR3 is CASSDRGTDTQYF. DNA of the CDR3: TGTGCCAGCAGCGACAGGGGGACAGATACGCAGTATTTT.

V usage is TRBV27 and J usage is TRBJ2-1, with D possibly TRBD1 on 6 matching bases. The germline V gene encodes CDR1 MNHEY and CDR2 SMNVEV (reference sequence). This CDR3 is built from 15 residues. V was trimmed by 5 bases and J by 4 bases, leaving 15 bases between them. The CDR3 region is CASSRVEGGYNEQFF. The CDR3 DNA is TGTGCCAGCAGTCGGGTTGAAGGGGGTTACAATGAGCAGTTCTTC.

J is TRBJ1-5 and V is TRBV10-1; 9 bases map to TRBD1. Per germline, CDR1 WNHNN and CDR2 SYGVQD (reference sequence). J gave up 6 bases and V 9 bases, and 3 bases lay outside the gene matches. This CDR3 region has 12 residues. The DNA of the CDR3 is TGCGCCAGGGGGACAGGGCTTCAGCCCCAGCATTTT. This gives the protein CARGTGLQPQHF.

This clone has a handful of counts. The genes are TRBV7-9 and TRBJ1-1; 7 nucleotides align to TRBD1. The CDR3 runs 17 residues. With 5 bases clipped from V and 0 bases from J, the junction kept 12 bases outside the gene matches. The germline gives CDR1 SEHNR, CDR2 FQNEAQ (reference sequence). CDR3 sequence (DNA): TGTGCCAGCAGCCACAAGGGGGCTCGGGACATGAACACTGAAGCTTTCTTT. The encoded protein is CASSHKGARDMNTEAFF.

V usage is TRBV11-1 and J usage is TRBJ1-2; no clear D gene. Germline V gene data show CDR1 as SGHAT and CDR2 as FQDESV (reference sequence). The germline V and J ends were trimmed by 4 bases and 3 bases, with 15 bases remaining between them. The CDR3 consists of 15 residues. The chain's CDR3 is CASSSLGGLHYGYTF. The CDR3 region has the DNA TGTGCCAGCAGCTCCCTGGGAGGGCTGCACTATGGCTACACCTTC.

The chain is built from TRBV9 and TRBJ1-2, with 7 bases aligning to TRBD1. V shed 3 bases, J shed 4 bases, and the junction held 3 bases outside the gene matches. Germline assignment: CDR1 SGDLS and CDR2 YYNGEE. This CDR3 has 13 residues. CDR3 coding DNA: TGTGCCAGCAGCGCGACAGGGACCTATGGCTACACCTTC. It specifies CASSATGTYGYTF.

The chain recombines TRBV30 with TRBJ2-5; tentative D call: TRBD1 (6 bases). Trimming removed 2 bases at V and 1 base at J, with 11 bases between. CDR1 is GTSNPN, CDR2 SVGIG, per germline (reference sequence). This CDR3 contains 14 residues. The CDR3 is CAWSKGTLQETQYF. Here the CDR3 DNA reads TGTGCCTGGAGTAAAGGGACACTCCAAGAGACCCAGTACTTC.

The genes are TRBV5-6 and TRBJ1-2, with D unclear. CDR3 length: 16 amino acids. Per germline, CDR1 SGHDT and CDR2 YYEEEE. Trimming cost V 4 bases and J 5 bases, with 21 bases left between them. Here the CDR3 DNA reads TGTGCCAGCAGCCTGGCTTCGGGTAACCGAGCGTATGGCTACACCTTC. Its translation: CASSLASGNRAYGYTF.

This clone was seen once. V is TRBV19 and J is TRBJ1-1; D is perhaps TRBD1 (5 bases). Between the trimmed V and J ends, which lost 7 bases and 6 bases, there was a span of 12 bases. CDR3 length: 12 amino acids. Germline assignment: CDR1 LNHDA and CDR2 SQIVND (reference sequence). The DNA of the CDR3 is TGTGCCAGTACGTACAGGCGGCCTGAAGCTTTCTTT. Translated: CASTYRRPEAFF.

The chain is built from TRBV2 and TRBJ2-7; a weak D match, TRBD2 (6 bases). Trimming left V 6 bases short and J 0 bases short, with 9 bases between. Germline assignment: CDR1 SNHLY and CDR2 FYNNEI. The CDR3 covers 13 residues. The chain's CDR3 is CASRGGYSYEQYF. In DNA, the CDR3 is TGTGCCAGCAGGGGGGGATACTCCTACGAGCAGTACTTC.

The chain combines TRBV2 with TRBJ1-2, with 10 bases matching TRBD1. With V trimmed by 8 bases and J by 6 bases, 0 bases remained unmatched. This CDR3 is built from 11 residues. Per the germline V gene, CDR1 is SNHLY and CDR2 is FYNNEI. CDR3 region: CASGTGDGYTF. CDR3 bases: TGTGCCAGCGGGACAGGGGATGGCTACACCTTC.

The chain uses TRBV10-3 and TRBJ2-7, with D uncertain. CDR3 length: 12 amino acids. Germline values: CDR1 ENHRY, CDR2 SYGVKD. Trimming removed 6 bases at V and 2 bases at J, with 8 bases between. CDR3 residues: CAIRTNTYEQYF. The CDR3 DNA follows: TGTGCCATCAGGACAAATACCTACGAGCAGTACTTC.

The chain joins TRBV9 to TRBJ2-2; possible D gene TRBD1, 7 bases. This CDR3 is built from 15 residues. Germline CDR1 is SGDLS and CDR2 is YYNGEE. Trimming pared 4 bases from V and 5 bases from J, leaving 15 bases between. The CDR3 loop reads CASSTSSGGTGELFF. Written as DNA, the CDR3 is TGTGCCAGCAGCACCAGCTCAGGGGGGACCGGGGAGCTGTTTTTT.

This sequence joins TRBV2 and TRBJ1-2, with 8 bases matching TRBD1. Germline V gives CDR1 SNHLY, CDR2 FYNNEI. Trimming cost V 7 bases and J 2 bases; bases outside gene matches: 9. The CDR3 loop spans 15 amino acids. Here the CDR3 reads CASTPDRASNYGYTF. The CDR3 nucleotides read TGTGCCAGCACACCGGACAGGGCCTCGAACTATGGCTACACCTTC.

The chain carries TRBV5-6 and TRBJ1-2; the D is unclear. Deletions cut 4 bases from V and 2 bases from J, with 12 bases between. Germline-derived CDR1 and CDR2 are SGHDT and YYEEEE. The CDR3 has 14 residues. CDR3 region: CASSRGRTNYGYTF. The CDR3 DNA sequence: TGTGCCAGCAGCCGGGGTCGTACCAACTATGGCTACACCTTC.

The V gene is TRBV6-4, the J gene TRBJ2-3; D is perhaps TRBD1 (6 bases). The CDR3 contains 13 residues. Germline assignment: CDR1 MRHNA and CDR2 SNTAGT. Trimming took off 4 bases at V and 6 bases at J, with 11 bases between the two ends. The CDR3 region is CASSVEGEDTQYF. Written as DNA, the CDR3 is TGTGCCAGCAGTGTTGAGGGGGAGGATACGCAGTATTTT.

V and J are TRBV4-3 and TRBJ2-3, with TRBD1 matching 7 bases. The length of the CDR3 is 17 residues. J gave up 4 bases and V 4 bases, and 14 bases lay outside the gene matches. Germline CDR1 LGHNA, CDR2 YSLEER. CDR3: CASSPWTGRFGADTQYF. In DNA form, the CDR3 reads TGCGCCAGCAGCCCCTGGACAGGCCGGTTTGGCGCAGATACGCAGTATTTT.